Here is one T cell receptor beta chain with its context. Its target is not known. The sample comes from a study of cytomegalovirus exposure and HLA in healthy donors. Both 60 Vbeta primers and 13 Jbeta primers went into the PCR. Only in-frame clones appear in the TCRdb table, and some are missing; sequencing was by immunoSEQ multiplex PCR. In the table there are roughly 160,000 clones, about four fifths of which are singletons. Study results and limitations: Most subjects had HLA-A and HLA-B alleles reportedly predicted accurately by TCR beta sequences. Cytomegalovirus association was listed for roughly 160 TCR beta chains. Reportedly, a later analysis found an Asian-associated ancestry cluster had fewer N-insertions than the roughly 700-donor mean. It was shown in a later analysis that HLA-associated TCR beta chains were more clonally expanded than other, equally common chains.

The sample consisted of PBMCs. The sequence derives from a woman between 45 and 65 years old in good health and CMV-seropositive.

The CDR3 here is CASSARGDSEAFF. The CDR3 nucleotides are TGTGCCAGCAGTGCCCGTGGGGACTCTGAAGCTTTCTTT. V is TRBV6-5 and J is TRBJ1-1; D might be TRBD1 (5 bases). This CDR3 has 13 residues. V dropped 5 bases and J dropped 6 bases, with 13 bases sitting between them. Germline CDR1 and CDR2: MNHEY and SVGAGI.